This TCR beta chain came from a study of cytomegalovirus exposure and HLA in healthy donors (dated by TCRdb to between 2016 and 2019). Background for the entire study: An earlier analysis of several hundred of the donors reported 276 Gb of sequence data and some 110 million unique TCR beta sequences obtained from around 180 million T cells. Rather than drawing on any new phenotypic data, the later analysis identified candidate immune exposures from TCR beta sequences and the way those sequences occurred across donors. Four to six DR-DQ haplotypes were handled as single units for association and clustering, since linkage in the cohort was strong. An early release covering some 640 HLA-typed donors comprised approximately 300 gigabases of sequencing data and roughly 86 million unique TCR sequences. On average, roughly 250,000 unique TCR beta nucleotide sequences were sequenced per donor among about 400 genotyped donors of the cohort, with approximately 18% of those sequences being non-productive. A later genetic analysis took genome-wide SNP genotypes for about 65% of the 666 donors and used that subset as a discovery cohort. Every discovery cohort repertoire had been produced on one sequencing platform. HLA typing included class I and class II loci at four-digit resolution. Typing coverage differed by locus: A, B, C, DRB1 and DQB1 were typed in roughly 629-640 donors, DQA1 in about 550, DPA1 in around 600, and DPB1 in approximately 450. To predict cytomegalovirus infection status, the study brought together high-throughput TCR immunosequencing, statistical association of individual TCRs with disease status, and machine learning. In an earlier analysis of roughly 600 of the donors, high-throughput TCR beta sequencing was used to judge whether each TCR beta V gene segment behaved as functional or pseudogenic. The T cell repertoires of 666 subjects were profiled by immunosequencing and related to cytomegalovirus serostatus. The study aimed to test whether cataloging public T cell receptors could reveal signatures of past pathogen exposure. Of the 398 genotyped donors, 80% to 90% were placed in the genetic ancestry cluster associated with self-reported Caucasian donors. Along with the roughly 700-subject first cohort, a separate validation cohort of some 130 different subjects was used. Donor age, sex, ethnicity and CMV serostatus were collected together with the repertoire data. In a later analysis, previously published TCR beta repertoires from several hundred donors were re-analyzed and high-resolution HLA genotyping was added so that TCR occurrence patterns could be studied. Study-level results and caveats: In an earlier analysis of 500 to 650 of the donors, most TCR beta V segments appeared in productive rearrangements about 90% or about 30% of the time, broadly matching IMGT annotations. A cluster of highly shared sequence variants was judged likely to be a technical artifact of the sequencing pipeline. In a later analysis, several top co-occurrence clusters were reported to appear linked to parvovirus B19, influenza, CMV and Epstein-Barr virus. The cohort was sequenced for TCR beta chains only, and without alpha or paired-chain data the features that could be detected were limited. In a later genetic analysis, a missense DCLRE1C variant was associated with V-gene and J-gene trimming of TCR beta chains, and the association was replicated in an independent cohort. A further reported finding was that TCR beta sequences accurately predicted the HLA-A and HLA-B alleles for most subjects in the first cohort. The classifier was reported to diagnose cytomegalovirus status with high specificity and sensitivity in both the original and validation cohorts. Compared with equally common non-associated chains, HLA-associated TCR beta chains in a later analysis were more clonally expanded and had lower generation probabilities. A later genetic analysis reported fewer N-insertions in productive TCRs among donors in an Asian-associated ancestry cluster than the roughly 700-donor mean. The authors suggested that the approach could potentially be generalized to other disease states and immunological phenotypes. A later analysis found that most CMV-associated TCR beta chains appeared HLA-restricted, with HLA associations seemingly driven largely by CMV exposure. The study gave a list of under 200 TCR beta chains associated with cytomegalovirus. For the cohort, immune exposure information was limited to CMV serostatus. Most TCR sequences were observed very rarely across donors, whereas some public TCRs were present in many individuals. HLA typing was unavailable for some donors at each locus, so association tests used only the typed subset. Specific HLA alleles were associated with 15,000 to 20,000 TCR beta sequences at a false discovery rate of 0.05 in a later analysis. A few of the identified cytomegalovirus-associated TCR beta chains were confirmed in vitro to be specific for cytomegalovirus antigens. Linkage disequilibrium might explain the correlated functional status among segregating V segments, but an unknown experimental factor could not be excluded. When HLA alleles, especially DR and DQ, strongly co-occurred, TCR associations were difficult to assign to individual alleles. The earlier analysis of 450 to 700 of the donors excluded roughly 17 rarely observed V segments, including chromosome 9 orphons, because counts were too low. In a later analysis, TCR association rates were found to vary across HLA loci, with the most associated TCRs seen for DRB1 alleles and the fewest for HLA-C alleles. Some IMGT-functional V segments, including TRBV6-2 and TRBV6-3, could not be distinguished by the 87-base-pair reads and were therefore excluded. Sequencing depth was assumed to be roughly uniform across donors in the presence/absence analyses, though that assumption may not hold.

Points on this clone: Its antigen remains undetermined. Base qualities are not at hand, and no much larger clone is one base apart.

The cohort comprised 670 or so healthy bone marrow donors. At the time of sampling, every cohort member was nominally healthy, though immune exposures that went unrecorded were likely present. The donor was CMV seronegative and was included in the group of a few hundred seronegative cohort members. A peripheral blood sample was provided by each donor, and peripheral blood mononuclear cells were used for TCR beta sequencing. The Qiagen DNeasy Blood Extraction Kit was used to extract genomic DNA from the blood cell samples. The method behind the library was the immunoSEQ multiplex PCR assay. A mixture of 60 forward primers for TCR Vbeta segments and 13 reverse primers for TCR Jbeta segments was used in the multiplex PCR. The CDR3 region of rearranged TCR beta genes was amplified from genomic DNA with a multiplex PCR assay. The Illumina HiSeq System was used to sequence the amplified TCR beta libraries as 87-base-pair reads. Per the original workflow: In a later analysis, 77 million or so unique TCR beta chains were counted across the 500 to 700 repertoires, and roughly 9.9 million of these chains were shared by at least two donors. Raw reads were error-corrected and collapsed into unique sequences with a nearest-neighbor algorithm that merged closely related sequences to remove PCR and sequencing errors. CDR3 sequences were aligned to IMGT reference sequences to assign V, D and J gene segments. For a sequence to be retained, a match of at least six nucleotides to both a V gene segment and a J gene segment was required. A rearrangement counted as productive if the CDR3 had no stop codons and remained in frame with V and J, and every other rearrangement counted as non-productive. CDR3 was defined according to IMGT convention as the region running from the second conserved V-encoded cysteine to the conserved J-encoded phenylalanine. Sequences without an unambiguous match to a single V gene segment were excluded from the earlier analysis of almost 600 of the donors. In an earlier analysis of around 590 of the donors, a V segment was called functional when productive rearrangements were above 56.7%, and segregating when the standard deviation between donors exceeded 5%. A statistical classification framework was developed to diagnose cytomegalovirus status using the catalog of TCR beta chain sequences. In a later analysis, V and J genes were assigned by comparing TCR nucleotide sequences against IMGT/GENE-DB human TR gene sequences. Using the TCRdist pipeline, a later analysis assigned CDR3 sequences along with most-parsimonious VDJ recombination scenarios. In a later analysis, each TCR beta chain was defined by its CDR3 amino acid sequence together with its V-gene family, and reads lacking a unique V-gene family were excluded. To address suspected cross-contamination and a sequencing artifact, a later analysis removed 550 to 750 highly shared, low-generation-probability nucleotide sequences. In a later analysis, a clonal expansion index was calculated for each public chain from normalized within-repertoire ranks of inferred template counts. In a later analysis, generation probabilities were computed with a VDJ recombination model fitted to out-of-frame rearrangements, and the resulting probabilities were checked against IGoR. In a later analysis, TCR-TCR, TCR-HLA and TCR-CMV co-occurrence was scored with hypergeometric tests, and a repertoire-size bias correction was applied to TCR pairs. In a later analysis, false discovery rates were estimated by permuting HLA or CMV assignments 20 times. A later analysis grouped co-occurring TCRs with DBSCAN, adding TCRdist sequence similarity when clustering within HLA-allele-positive subsets. Co-occurrence clustering excluded repertoires with fewer than 30,000 or more than 120,000 public chains, plus five with anomalous nucleotide sharing. The table comes from immuneACCESS by way of TCRdb, which keeps in-frame sequences with V and J called. Part of the clones is missing from these tables; in studies checked, under half for an unresolved V gene and the rest for unknown reasons. Clone size and V and J calls were adopted from that table, with D and trimming inferred from the DNA. This sample lists approximately 240,000 clones; 70% to 85% were detected once. The ten largest clonotypes hold over 0.5% of the sample.

The CDR1 and CDR2 encoded by the germline V gene (reference sequence) are MNHEY and SMNVEV. The CDR3 contains 14 residues, cysteine and phenylalanine counted. The kept DNA is CDR3 alone, 42 bases in frame from the first base. V is shortened by 2 bases, J by 5 bases, and the region joining them spans 12 bases. The sequence was collected from a woman aged 40 to 55 in good health and CMV-seronegative. Rearrangement joined TRBV27 to TRBJ2-5; the D gene is perhaps TRBD2, from 7 matching bases. Sample: PBMCs. The CDR3 protein: CASSLDRREETQYF. The nucleotides read TGTGCCAGCAGTTTAGACAGGCGGGAGGAGACCCAGTACTTC.